The TCR beta chain under discussion was sequenced for a study of cytomegalovirus exposure and HLA in healthy donors. The V and J ends lost 0 bases and 3 bases respectively, with 11 bases between them. The CDR3 totals 15 residues. Germline CDR1 and CDR2: MNHEY and SVGAGI. Profiling relied on immunoSEQ multiplex PCR, and the TCRdb table lists in-frame clones only, not all of them. The sample lists approximately 90,000 clones, over 85% occurring once. The study drew the donors from its approximately 120-subject validation cohort, separate from the roughly 700-subject first cohort. The source material was PBMCs. The clonotype comes from a woman aged 30 to 39 in good health and CMV-seropositive. The chain recombines TRBV6-5 with TRBJ2-5; D is ambiguous. The CDR3 reads CASSYSLVEKETQYF. The CDR3 nucleotides are TGTGCCAGCAGTTACTCTCTAGTCGAAAAAGAGACCCAGTACTTC.